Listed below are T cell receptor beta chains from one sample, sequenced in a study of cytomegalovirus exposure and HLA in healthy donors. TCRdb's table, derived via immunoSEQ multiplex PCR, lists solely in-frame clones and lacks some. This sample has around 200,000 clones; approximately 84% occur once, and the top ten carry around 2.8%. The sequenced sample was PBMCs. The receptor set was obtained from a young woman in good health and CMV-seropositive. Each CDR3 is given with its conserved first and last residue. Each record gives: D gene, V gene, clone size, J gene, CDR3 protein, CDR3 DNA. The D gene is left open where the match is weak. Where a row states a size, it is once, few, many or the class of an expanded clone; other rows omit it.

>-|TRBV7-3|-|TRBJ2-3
CASSFGDTQYF
TGTGCCAGCAGCTTCGGAGATACGCAGTATTTT
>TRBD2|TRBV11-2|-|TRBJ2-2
CASSLDVRGGNTGELFF
TGTGCCAGCAGCTTAGACGTTCGCGGGGGGAACACCGGGGAGCTGTTTTTT
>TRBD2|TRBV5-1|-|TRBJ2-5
CASSLGQLAGAQETQYF
TGCGCCAGCAGCTTGGGGCAACTAGCGGGGGCCCAAGAGACCCAGTACTTC
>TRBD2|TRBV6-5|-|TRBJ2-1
CASSYLAGAYNEQFF
TGTGCCAGCAGTTACTTAGCGGGGGCCTACAATGAGCAGTTCTTC
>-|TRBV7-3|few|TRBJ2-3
CASSPSYTDTQYF
TGTGCCAGCAGCCCTTCGTACACAGATACGCAGTATTTT
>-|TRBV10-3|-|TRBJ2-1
CAIRTQTGYNEQFF
TGTGCCATCAGGACCCAGACAGGCTACAATGAGCAGTTCTTC
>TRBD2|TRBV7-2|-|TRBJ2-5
CASSKAGGLQTQYF
TGTGCCAGCAGCAAAGCGGGGGGGCTGCAGACCCAGTACTTC
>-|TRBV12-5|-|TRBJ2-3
CASGLPAGVASTDTQYF
TGTGCTAGTGGTTTGCCGGCCGGGGTGGCGAGCACAGATACGCAGTATTTT
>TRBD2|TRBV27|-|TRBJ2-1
CASRASGGPSSYNEQFF
TGTGCCAGCCGGGCTAGCGGGGGGCCAAGCTCCTACAATGAGCAGTTCTTC
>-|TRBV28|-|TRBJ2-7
CASTQRGTLITYEQYF
TGTGCCAGCACTCAACGAGGGACATTGATTACCTACGAGCAGTACTTC
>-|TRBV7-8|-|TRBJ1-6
CASSSYRVGNSPLHF
TGTGCCAGCAGCTCATACAGGGTCGGGAATTCACCCCTCCACTTT
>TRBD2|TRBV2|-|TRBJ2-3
CASSVVLASGPTDTQYF
TGTGCCAGCAGTGTGGTCTTGGCTAGCGGGCCCACAGATACGCAGTATTTT
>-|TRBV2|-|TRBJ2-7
CASSVNRDYEQYF
TGTGCCAGCAGTGTAAACAGGGACTACGAGCAGTACTTC
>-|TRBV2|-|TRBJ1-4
CATAQNEKLFF
TGTGCCACAGCGCAAAATGAAAAACTGTTTTTT
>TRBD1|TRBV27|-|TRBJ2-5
CASSKGAGLGQETQYF
TGTGCCAGCAGCAAGGGGGCCGGGTTGGGGCAAGAGACCCAGTACTTC
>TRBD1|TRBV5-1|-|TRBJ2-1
CASSPPGTGVLTEQFF
TGCGCCAGCAGCCCACCCGGGACAGGGGTCCTAACTGAGCAGTTCTTC
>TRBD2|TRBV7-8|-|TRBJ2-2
CASSPLGGGGSMTGELFF
TGTGCCAGCAGCCCCCTCGGCGGGGGGGGATCAATGACCGGGGAGCTGTTTTTT
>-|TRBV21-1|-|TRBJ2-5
CASDWDKHPQETQYF
TGTGCCAGCGACTGGGACAAACACCCCCAAGAGACCCAGTACTTC
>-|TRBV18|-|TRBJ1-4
CASSPLSKGPQGEKLFF
TGTGCCAGCTCACCATTATCTAAGGGGCCACAGGGTGAAAAACTGTTTTTT
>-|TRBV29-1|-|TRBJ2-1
CSVTDGGPREFF
TGCAGCGTCACCGACGGGGGGCCAAGGGAGTTCTTC
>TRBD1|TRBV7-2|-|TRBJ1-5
CASSDRDRGYGQPQHF
TGTGCCAGCAGCGACCGGGACAGGGGGTATGGGCAGCCCCAGCATTTT
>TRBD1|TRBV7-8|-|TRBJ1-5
CASSTTGGNQPQHF
TGTGCCAGCAGCACCACAGGGGGAAATCAGCCCCAGCATTTT
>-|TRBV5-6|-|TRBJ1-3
CASSLEQSSGNTIYF
TGTGCCAGCAGCTTGGAACAGAGCTCTGGAAACACCATATATTTT
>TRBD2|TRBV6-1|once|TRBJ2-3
CASRIAGGPKDTQYF
TGTGCCAGCAGGATAGCGGGGGGGCCTAAAGATACGCAGTATTTT
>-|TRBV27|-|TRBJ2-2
CASRKGQNTGELFF
TGTGCCAGCAGAAAGGGACAGAACACCGGGGAGCTGTTTTTT
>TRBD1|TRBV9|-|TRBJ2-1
CASSGQTGGLTLNEQFF
TGTGCCAGCAGCGGCCAGACAGGGGGCCTAACTCTTAATGAGCAGTTCTTC
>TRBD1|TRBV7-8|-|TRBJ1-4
CASSLGWTGATNEKLFF
TGTGCCAGCAGCTTAGGATGGACAGGGGCTACTAATGAAAAACTGTTTTTT
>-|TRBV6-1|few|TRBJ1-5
CASQIPNQPQHF
TGTGCCAGCCAGATCCCGAATCAGCCCCAGCATTTT
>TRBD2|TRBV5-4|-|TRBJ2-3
CASGLTSGGYSTDTQYF
TGTGCCAGCGGCCTGACTAGCGGGGGATATAGCACAGATACGCAGTATTTT
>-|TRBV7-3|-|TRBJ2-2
CASSTGTLGTGELFF
TGTGCCAGCAGCACCGGGACTCTGGGGACCGGGGAGCTGTTTTTT
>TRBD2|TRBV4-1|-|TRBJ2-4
CASSQGVRDYQYF
TGCGCCAGCAGCCAAGGGGTTCGGGACTATCAGTACTTC
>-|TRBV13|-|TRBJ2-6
CASSLAGANVLTF
TGTGCCAGCAGCCTGGCAGGGGCCAACGTCCTGACTTTC
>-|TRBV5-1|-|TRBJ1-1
CASSLWWGREAFF
TGCGCCAGCAGCTTGTGGTGGGGGCGTGAAGCTTTCTTT
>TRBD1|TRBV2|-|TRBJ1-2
CASGGTGIFGYTF
TGTGCCAGCGGTGGGACAGGGATTTTTGGCTACACCTTC
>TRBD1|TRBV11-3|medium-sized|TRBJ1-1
CASSLDGRQGSTEAFF
TGTGCCAGCAGCTTAGACGGGAGACAGGGATCGACTGAAGCTTTCTTT
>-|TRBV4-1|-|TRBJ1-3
CASSHGGKTGNTIYF
TGCGCCAGCAGCCACGGGGGGAAGACCGGAAACACCATATATTTT
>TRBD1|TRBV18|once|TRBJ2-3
CASSTGQVGTDTQYF
TGTGCCAGCTCAACGGGACAGGTCGGCACAGATACGCAGTATTTT
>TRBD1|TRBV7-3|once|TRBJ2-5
CASSSPGQGPETQYF
TGTGCCAGCAGCTCTCCGGGACAGGGACCAGAGACCCAGTACTTC
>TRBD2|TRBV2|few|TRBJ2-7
CASRARLAESYEQYF
TGTGCCAGCAGGGCGAGACTAGCGGAGTCCTACGAGCAGTACTTC
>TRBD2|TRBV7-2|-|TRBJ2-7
CASSVRSSGGAMRHEQYF
TGTGCCAGCAGCGTCCGTAGTAGCGGGGGGGCAATGAGGCACGAGCAGTACTTC
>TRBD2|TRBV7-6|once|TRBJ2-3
CASSLGLAGGPTDTQYF
TGTGCCAGCAGCTTAGGTTTAGCGGGGGGACCCACAGATACGCAGTATTTT
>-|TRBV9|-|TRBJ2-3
CASGKGLSTDTQYF
TGTGCCAGCGGAAAGGGACTTAGCACAGATACGCAGTATTTT
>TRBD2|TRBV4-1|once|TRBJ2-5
CASSQATSGGVSRPGEETQYF
TGCGCCAGCAGCCAAGCGACTAGCGGGGGGGTTTCACGGCCGGGAGAAGAGACCCAGTACTTC
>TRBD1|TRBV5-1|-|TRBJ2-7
CASSLALTGDEQYF
TGCGCCAGCAGCCTAGCCTTAACAGGGGACGAGCAGTACTTC
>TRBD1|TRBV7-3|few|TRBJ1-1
CASRGQLNTEAFF
TGTGCCAGCCGGGGACAGTTGAACACTGAAGCTTTCTTT
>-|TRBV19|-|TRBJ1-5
CASSYLDQPQHF
TGTGCCAGTAGTTACTTGGATCAGCCCCAGCATTTT
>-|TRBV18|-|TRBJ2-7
CASSPNTGSYEQYF
TGTGCCAGCTCACCAAACACAGGGTCCTACGAGCAGTACTTC
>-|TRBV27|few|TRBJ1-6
CASSLSRAPSNNSPLHF
TGTGCCAGCAGTTTATCGAGGGCTCCGTCCAATAATTCACCCCTCCACTTT
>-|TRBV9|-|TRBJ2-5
CASSPPGGDQETQYF
TGTGCCAGCAGCCCCCCTGGCGGGGACCAAGAGACCCAGTACTTC